The sequence of this T cell receptor (beta chain) was determined in a study of memory CD4+ T cells and cytomegalovirus serostatus. The study, taken as a whole, reports: Repertoires predicted CMV serostatus with median bootstrapped AUC of about 0.95.

CDR3 length equals 15 residues. V lost 1 base, J lost 5 bases, and 11 bases lay in between. CDR1 is SGHTA and CDR2 is FQGTGA in the germline V gene. To note about this clone: Its specificity is unknown.

The table came from immunoSEQ multiplex PCR; TCRdb's copy has only in-frame clones and leaves some out. Among about 52,000 clones, about three quarters were seen once, and the ten largest hold about 1.4%. The sort gate was single viable CD3+CD4+CD8-CD45RO+ cells for memory CD4+ T cells. After thawing, CD4+ T cells were positively selected. The receptor comes from an adult in good health and CMV-seropositive. The sample was memory CD4+ T cells from blood. The chain joins TRBV7-3 to TRBJ2-2; D might be TRBD1 (5 bases). This chain's CDR3 is CASSLRAGRTGELFF. The CDR3 DNA reads as TGTGCCAGCAGCTTAAGGGCAGGGCGAACCGGGGAGCTGTTTTTT.